The present entry profiles one T cell receptor beta chain with its context. This entry is derived from a study of T cell changes during pregnancy in multiple sclerosis. Trimming removed 4 bases from V and 3 bases from J, with 18 bases in between. The CDR3 contains 16 residues. The germline CDR1 and CDR2 sequences are LNHDA and SQIVND (reference sequence). Clones were sequenced by immunoSEQ multiplex PCR, and TCRdb holds only the in-frame ones, with some missing. The sample holds 17,000 or so clones, 95% to 97% seen once. V and J are TRBV19 and TRBJ1-2, with D tentatively TRBD1 (6 bases). The sequencing used peripheral blood, collected in the third trimester of pregnancy. The sequence was collected from a female donor with multiple sclerosis, enrolled in a pregnancy study. CDR3 sequence (DNA): TGTGCCAGTAGTACCCCCAGGGGACGGGAAGACTATGGCTACACCTTC. This translates into CASSTPRGREDYGYTF.